The next 30 T cell receptor beta chains were all read from a single sample in a study of response to subunit inactivated influenza vaccine. TCRdb re-called the RT-PCR reads through MiXCR, storing one row per CDR3 protein. Seen here are under 950,000 distinct CDR3 sequences, 21% observed once, and the top ten hold about 9.4%. The source was PBMCs from blood, collected around 5 days after vaccination. The origin of the receptors is a man aged 50-59 years who received an inactivated influenza vaccine.

This clonotype was seen a few times. The V gene is TRBV28, the J gene TRBJ2-7; 7 bases fit TRBD1. The V and J ends lost 3 bases and 2 bases, in that order; junction bases with no gene match: 7. Germline V lookup: CDR1 MDHEN, CDR2 SYDVKM. The CDR3 has 15 amino acids. For the CDR3, the DNA is TGTGCCAGCAGTTTCCCGACAGGGAGAACCTACGAGCAGTACTTC. This gives the protein CASSFPTGRTYEQYF.

This clonotype was counted only a few times. The chain uses TRBV29-1 and TRBJ1-2; 7 nucleotides match TRBD1. CDR1 and CDR2 (germline): SQVTM, ANQGSEA. The CDR3 consists of 14 residues. J lost 5 bases, V lost 3 bases, and 9 bases had no gene match. CDR3 in DNA: TGCAGCGTTGACCAACCGGGACAGAAGTATGGCTACACCTTC. Translation gives CSVDQPGQKYGYTF.

Only a few counts were recorded for this clonotype. The chain has TRBV20-1 and TRBJ2-1; D is perhaps TRBD2 (6 bases). This CDR3 is 15 amino acids long. Trimming cost V 2 bases and J 7 bases, with 18 bases left between them. Germline-derived CDR1 and CDR2 are DFQATT and SNEGSKA (reference sequence). CDR3 DNA sequence: TGCAGTGCTAGACCCCTTCGGGGGTCAGGGAATGAGCAGTTCTTC. Its protein is CSARPLRGSGNEQFF.

This CDR3 reads CASNTPRTGLNEKLFF. Written as DNA, the CDR3 is TGTGCCAGCAATACCCCCCGGACAGGACTTAATGAAAAACTGTTTTTT. V usage is TRBV28 and J usage is TRBJ1-4; TRBD1 matches at 7 bases. The CDR3 covers 16 residues. Trimming cost V 7 bases and J 4 bases; bases outside gene matches: 12. Germline CDR1 is MDHEN and CDR2 is SYDVKM.

The chain carries TRBV4-1 and TRBJ2-7; 8 bases line up with TRBD2. Germline CDR1 reads MGHRA; CDR2 reads YSYEKL. CDR3 length equals 16 residues. Trimming removed 1 base from V and 7 bases from J; junction bases left unmatched: 12. CDR3 sequence reads: CASSQGMRGARMEQYF. DNA of the CDR3: TGCGCCAGCAGCCAAGGAATGCGGGGGGCCAGAATGGAGCAGTACTTC.

This clonotype has more than one count but fewer than ten. This rearrangement joins TRBV20-1 to TRBJ2-5; D is perhaps TRBD1 (5 bases). V shed 3 bases and J shed 4 bases, with 9 bases lying between them. The CDR3 length is 12 residues. Germline V lookup: CDR1 DFQATT, CDR2 SNEGSKA (reference sequence). Here the CDR3 DNA reads TGCAGTGCTAGCAGGGATGGAGAGACCCAGTACTTC. It specifies CSASRDGETQYF.

This clonotype was counted only a few times. The chain recombines TRBV7-2 with TRBJ2-7; D possibly corresponds to TRBD1 (5 bases). CDR3 size: 15 residues. Germline CDR1 reads SGHTA; CDR2 reads FQGNSA. The V end lost 2 bases, the J end lost 1 base, and 12 bases lay between the germline ends. CDR3 protein: CASSLRQGHSYEQYF. Written as DNA, the CDR3 is TGTGCCAGCAGCTTAAGGCAGGGTCATTCCTACGAGCAGTACTTC. Using reference TRBV7-2 and TRBJ2-7 for the parts outside the CDR3, the full variable domain is GAGVSQSPSNKVTEKGKDVELRCDPISGHTALYWYRQSLGQGLEFLIYFQGNSAPDKSGLPSDRFSAERTGGSVSTLTIQRTQQEDSAVYLCASSLRQGHSYEQYFGPGTRLTVT.

This clonotype was detected a few times. This rearrangement joins TRBV12-3 or TRBV12-4 to TRBJ2-1; TRBD2 agrees at 13 bases. This CDR3 comprises 16 residues. Trimming cost V 3 bases and J 9 bases; bases outside gene matches: 8. The CDR3 here is CASSFKTSGRAGEQFF. DNA for the CDR3: TGTGCCAGCAGTTTCAAAACTAGCGGGAGGGCCGGTGAGCAGTTCTTC.

The chain couples TRBV3-1 to TRBJ1-2, with D hard to call. This CDR3 is built from 13 residues. CDR1 is LGHDT, CDR2 YNNKEL, per germline (reference sequence). Between the trimmed V and J ends, which lost 7 bases and 1 base, there was a span of 10 bases. DNA for the CDR3: TGTGCCAGCAACGAGGGCAGTAACTATGGCTACACCTTC. Translation gives CASNEGSNYGYTF.

This clonotype appeared a few times. The chain couples TRBV7-2 to TRBJ2-2; TRBD2 aligns across 8 bases. CDR3 size: 16 residues. The ends lost 2 bases at V and 1 base at J; junction bases unmatched: 3. Germline V gives CDR1 SGHTA, CDR2 FQGNSA. CDR3: CASSLSSGGNTGELFF. The CDR3 nucleotides read TGTGCCAGCAGCTTATCCAGCGGGGGGAACACCGGGGAGCTGTTTTTT.

The V call is TRBV6-2 or TRBV6-3, the J call TRBJ2-7, with 9 bases that match TRBD1. The germline gives CDR1 MNHEY, CDR2 SVGEGT. Trimming at V came to 6 bases and at J to 5 bases, leaving 11 bases not matched to a gene. The CDR3 is 15 amino acids. CDR3 coding DNA: TGTGCCAGCAGCTCCCGGGACAGGGCGATCCACGAGCAGTACTTC. Its protein product is CASSSRDRAIHEQYF.

The chain combines TRBV4-3 with TRBJ2-2; possibly TRBD2 for D (6 bases). The V end was cut by 0 bases, the J end by 7 bases, with 12 bases between. This CDR3 contains 15 residues. Germline CDR1 and CDR2: LGHNA and YSLEER. The CDR3 sequence is CASSQDTGRNGELFF. CDR3 nucleotides: TGCGCCAGCAGCCAAGATACTGGGAGGAACGGGGAGCTGTTTTTT.

The rearrangement uses TRBV7-2 and TRBJ2-5; 11 nucleotides agree with TRBD2. CDR1 and CDR2 from the germline V gene are SGHTA and FQGNSA. Unmatched junction bases numbered 2, after V lost 0 bases and J lost 5 bases. This CDR3 is built from 15 residues. The CDR3 DNA sequence: TGTGCCAGCAGCTTAGCTAGCGGGGGGGCGGAGACCCAGTACTTC. Translation: CASSLASGGAETQYF.

This clonotype was picked up a small number of times. DNA of the CDR3: TGTGCCATCAGCCTAAAAAACGAACAGGGAACCTACTCCTACAATGAGCAGTTCTTC. Its translation is CAISLKNEQGTYSYNEQFF. The chain uses TRBV10-3 and TRBJ2-1; tentative D call: TRBD1 (6 bases). With 6 bases removed from V and 0 bases from J, the gap between germline ends came to 24 bases. In germline, CDR1 is ENHRY, CDR2 SYGVKD. CDR3 length equals 19 residues.

Ten or more counts support this clonotype. The rearrangement uses TRBV5-1 and TRBJ1-4; D remains ambiguous. The CDR3 has 13 amino acids. Per the germline V gene, CDR1 is SGHRS and CDR2 is YFSETQ. V dropped 1 base and J dropped 7 bases, with 8 bases sitting between them. The CDR3 coding sequence is TGCGCCAGCAGCTTGTTGCCAGTTGAAAAACTGTTTTTT. Residues: CASSLLPVEKLFF.

This clonotype was seen more than once but under ten times. V usage is TRBV5-1 and J usage is TRBJ2-3; the D gene could be TRBD1 or TRBD2 (5 bases each). The germline CDR1 and CDR2 sequences are SGHRS and YFSETQ. Trimming removed 2 bases at V and 5 bases at J, with 30 bases between. The CDR3 is 20 amino acids. The CDR3 loop is CASSFGFLGVGVGRVDTQYF. Written as DNA, the CDR3 is TGCGCCAGCAGCTTCGGTTTTCTCGGTGTGGGGGTTGGCCGGGTAGATACGCAGTATTTT.

This clonotype was counted at least ten times. The chain uses TRBV12-3 or TRBV12-4 and TRBJ2-1; TRBD1 aligns across 8 bases. The CDR3 totals 12 residues. Trimming at V came to 8 bases and at J to 9 bases, leaving 6 bases not matched to a gene. CDR3 DNA: TGTGCCAGCGTAAACAGGGGGAGTGAGCAGTTCTTC. Amino acid sequence: CASVNRGSEQFF.

The V call is TRBV25-1, the J call TRBJ2-1, with D perhaps matching TRBD2 (5 bases). This CDR3 is built from 11 residues. V was trimmed by 3 bases and J by 13 bases, leaving 10 bases between them. Germline V gives CDR1 MGHDK, CDR2 SYGVNS. CDR3 loop: CASSDSGNQFF. In nucleotides, the CDR3 is TGTGCCAGCAGTGATTCCGGGAATCAGTTCTTC.

In this sample, this clonotype turned up a few times. CDR3 nucleotide sequence: TGTGCCAGCAGTTACGGGACAGGTTCCCCCGGGGAGCTGTTTTTT. Protein: CASSYGTGSPGELFF. The rearrangement joins TRBV6-5 to TRBJ2-2, with 8 bases identical to TRBD1. CDR3 size: 15 residues. V dropped 2 bases and J dropped 6; count of bases not matched to a gene: 5. The germline gives CDR1 MNHEY, CDR2 SVGAGI.

This clonotype turned up a few times. The chain uses TRBV7-2 and TRBJ2-3; TRBD1 or TRBD2 may be the D gene (5 bases each). The CDR3 runs to 17 residues. Germline V gene sequence: CDR1 SGHTA, CDR2 FQGNSA. Trimming removed 1 base at V and 0 bases at J, with 14 bases between. This CDR3 reads CASSLVGFGASTDTQYF. The CDR3 DNA reads as TGTGCCAGCAGCTTAGTAGGATTCGGGGCCAGCACAGATACGCAGTATTTT.

V and J are TRBV4-3 and TRBJ2-2, with D possibly being TRBD1 or TRBD2 (5 bases each). Trimming left V 1 base short and J 4 bases short, with 13 bases between. Germline V lookup: CDR1 LGHNA, CDR2 YSLEER. The CDR3 loop spans 16 amino acids. DNA for the CDR3: TGCGCCAGCAGCCAAGGAGGGACGGTGGGCACCGGGGAGCTGTTTTTT. It translates to CASSQGGTVGTGELFF.

Remarks on this clonotype: One end of the junction fails to match germline, which may point to a read error. The V and J genes are TRBV5-5 and TRBJ1-1; no clear D gene. CDR3 size: 13 residues. Per the germline V gene, CDR1 is SGHKS and CDR2 is YYEKEE (reference sequence). The CDR3 here is CASSLGPNTEAYF. CDR3 sequence (DNA): TGTGCCAGCAGCTTGGGACCGAACACTGAAGCTTACTTT.

The chain is built from TRBV29-1 and TRBJ2-2; TRBD2 is a possible D gene (5 bases). The germline V gene encodes CDR1 SQVTM and CDR2 ANQGSEA. The CDR3 has 14 residues. Trimming pared 6 bases from V and 7 bases from J, leaving 18 bases between. CDR3 loop: CSVSFQRRHGELFF. For the CDR3, the DNA is TGCAGCGTCTCGTTCCAGCGGCGGCACGGGGAGCTGTTTTTT.

The V call is TRBV20-1, the J call TRBJ2-2, with D possibly being TRBD1 (5 bases). This CDR3 region has 13 residues. Germline loops: CDR1 DFQATT, CDR2 SNEGSKA (reference sequence). The ends were cut back, 3 bases at V and 4 bases at J, with 9 bases in the middle. CDR3 coding DNA: TGCAGTGCTAGGCATCAGGGCACCGGGGAGCTGTTTTTT. This sequence encodes CSARHQGTGELFF.

This clonotype appeared once. The chain employs TRBV5-1 and TRBJ2-5; D possibly corresponds to TRBD2 (5 bases). V was cut by 6 bases and J by 3 bases, with 15 bases left in between. Germline CDR1 and CDR2: SGHRS and YFSETQ. The CDR3 is made up of 14 amino acids. This chain's CDR3 is CASISVHGEETQYF. The DNA for the CDR3 is TGCGCCAGCATCTCAGTACACGGGGAAGAGACCCAGTACTTC.

The chain carries TRBV12-3 or TRBV12-4 and TRBJ1-2, with D maybe TRBD1 (6 bases). The CDR3 extends over 13 amino acids. The germline V and J ends were trimmed by 6 bases and 4 bases, with 12 bases remaining between them. This CDR3 reads CASSRRDIYGYTF. The CDR3 DNA reads as TGTGCCAGCAGCCGCCGGGACATCTATGGCTACACCTTC.

V is TRBV5-1 and J is TRBJ2-1; 8 nucleotides match TRBD2. CDR1 and CDR2 (germline): SGHRS, YFSETQ. After removal of 1 base from V and 4 bases from J, the junction contained 13 bases not matched to a gene. The CDR3 runs to 18 residues. The CDR3: CASSLSPSSGSNYNEQFF. CDR3 coding DNA: TGCGCCAGCAGCTTGAGCCCTTCGAGCGGGAGCAATTACAATGAGCAGTTCTTC.

The genes are TRBV6-2 or TRBV6-3 and TRBJ2-7, with D unclear. V was shortened by 4 bases and J by 0 bases, with 13 bases between the two germline ends. The CDR3 runs 15 residues. The germline gives CDR1 MNHEY, CDR2 SVGEGT. The CDR3 nucleotides are TGTGCCAGCAGTTTTAGACAAGCGAGCTCCTACGAGCAGTACTTC. As protein: CASSFRQASSYEQYF.

This sequence joins TRBV2 and TRBJ1-2, with D tentatively TRBD1 (5 bases). Per germline, CDR1 SNHLY and CDR2 FYNNEI. With 7 bases removed from V and 0 bases from J, the gap between germline ends came to 18 bases. This CDR3 has 16 amino acids. The CDR3 coding sequence is TGTGCCAGCATAGTTCGGGCAGGGCTAGCTAACTATGGCTACACCTTC. This encodes CASIVRAGLANYGYTF.

The chain links TRBV6-1 to TRBJ1-5; D might be TRBD1 (5 bases). V was pared by 9 bases and J by 8 bases, with 11 bases between. Germline CDR1 MNHNS, CDR2 SASEGT. The CDR3 sequence is 11 residues long. The chain's CDR3 is CARSGGKPQHF. The DNA for the CDR3 is TGTGCCAGGTCTGGGGGGAAGCCCCAGCATTTT.